This entry features one T cell receptor beta chain sequence. This sample was taken from a study of blood T cell repertoires in COVID-19. Looking at the study overall: Specimens from acute and convalescent COVID-19 originated in the United States, Italy and Spain.

How the authors handled the data: Nucleated cell counts were estimated from reference gene primer amplification. Measured with immunoSEQ multiplex PCR; TCRdb has only the in-frame clones, and not every one. The V and J calls and clone size are taken from that table; D and trimming were inferred from the DNA. The sample shows about 130,000 clones, about 82% of them seen only once. Trimming shortened V by 4 bases and J by 3 bases, and 13 bases separated the two germline ends. CDR3 length equals 14 residues. Germline CDR1 reads GTSNPN; CDR2 reads SVGIG (reference sequence). The sequencing input was peripheral blood. The source is a human donor in a cohort sampled during active COVID-19. The chain links TRBV30 to TRBJ1-5; TRBD1 is a possible D gene (5 bases). CDR3 residues: CAWTPGLNNQPQHF. As DNA, the CDR3 is TGTGCCTGGACTCCGGGACTCAACAATCAGCCCCAGCATTTT.